This TCR beta chain derives from a study of cytomegalovirus exposure and HLA in healthy donors. For the study at large: The study placed less than 90% of its approximately 360 genotyped donors in the Caucasian-associated ancestry cluster.

This PCR relied on a set of 60 Vbeta primers and 13 Jbeta primers. Assay used: immunoSEQ multiplex PCR; TCRdb lists only in-frame clones, some missing. Among over 130,000 clones, around 65% were seen once, and the ten largest hold around 2%. In the case of this clone: No antigen is known for it.

The study, taken as a whole, reports: The study had only CMV serostatus as immune exposure information.

The TCR was taken from a male donor in good health and CMV-seronegative. Input material: PBMCs.

The CDR3 spells CASSLRGNYGYTF. DNA of the CDR3: TGTGCCAGCAGCTTAAGGGGGAACTATGGCTACACCTTC. This chain connects TRBV7-9 to TRBJ1-2; TRBD1 might be the D (6 bases). Deletions cut 2 bases from V and 2 bases from J, with 6 bases between. Germline CDR1 and CDR2: SEHNR and FQNEAQ (reference sequence). The CDR3 extends over 13 amino acids.